A selection of T cell receptor beta chains follows, all from one sample in a study of T cell responses to AZD1222 COVID-19 vaccine. Some clones are missing from TCRdb's copy, which holds only in-frame ones; the method was immunoSEQ multiplex PCR. The sample records about 130,000 clones, about nine tenths being singletons. The starting material was peripheral blood, obtained on day 0 of AZD1222 vaccination. The source of these receptors is an adult in good health. The CDR3 runs from the conserved cysteine through the conserved F or W. The D gene is left open where the match is weak.

len: 16; d_gene: TRBD1; v_gene: TRBV27; CDR3aa: CASSSYRDRIRYGYTF
len: 11; d_gene: -; v_gene: TRBV28; CDR3aa: CASRKIRGQFF
len: 15; d_gene: -; v_gene: TRBV6-5; CDR3aa: CASSSSGAWNQPQHF
len: 16; d_gene: -; v_gene: TRBV30; CDR3aa: CAWSPSGVPMNTEAFF
len: 13; d_gene: -; v_gene: TRBV25-1; CDR3aa: CASSEPSSYEQYF
len: 11; d_gene: -; v_gene: TRBV30; CDR3aa: CAWITPLGGYF
len: 15; d_gene: TRBD1; v_gene: TRBV7-3; CDR3aa: CASSLGTGGIETQYF
len: 14; d_gene: TRBD1; v_gene: TRBV19; CDR3aa: CASREAGGGYEQYF
len: 15; d_gene: -; v_gene: TRBV18; CDR3aa: CASSPPARATGELFF
len: 14; d_gene: -; v_gene: TRBV7-2; CDR3aa: CASRAGVHNSPLHF
len: 16; d_gene: -; v_gene: TRBV19; CDR3aa: CASSFTGHRVGNTIYF
len: 13; d_gene: -; v_gene: TRBV5-1; CDR3aa: CASREGQNYEQYF
len: 17; d_gene: TRBD2; v_gene: TRBV5-1; CDR3aa: CASSHWTSGERTDTQYF
len: 14; d_gene: -; v_gene: TRBV28; CDR3aa: CATGQGYSTDTQYF
len: 16; d_gene: -; v_gene: TRBV5-1; CDR3aa: CASSLGQTISGNTIYF
len: 17; d_gene: TRBD1; v_gene: TRBV7-8; CDR3aa: CASSQGTGAVMWQPQHF